This is a list of T cell receptor beta chains from one sample in a study of identical twins. Each CDR3 protein is one row after TCRdb ran MiXCR on the 5' RACE reads. There are 200,000 to 250,000 distinct CDR3 sequences in the sample; over 13% occur only once, and 8.8% lies in the top ten. The sample consisted of memory (CD45RO+) T cells sorted from blood. These receptors originate from a woman aged 18-29 years in good health. The CDR3 runs from the conserved cysteine through the conserved F or W. A D gene is named only where the DNA matches it firmly. Rows may omit the clone size; those that give it use once, few, many or a size class.

clone size: many
J gene: TRBJ1-1
V gene: TRBV7-9
CDR3 length: 14
D gene: .
CDR3 protein: CASSLESWDTEAFF
CDR3 DNA: TGTGCCAGCAGCTTAGAATCGTGGGACACTGAAGCTTTCTTT

clone size: .
J gene: TRBJ2-1
V gene: TRBV7-2
CDR3 length: 17
D gene: TRBD2
CDR3 protein: CASSRRGTGTSINEQFF
CDR3 DNA: TGTGCCAGCAGCCGACGAGGGACCGGGACTAGCATCAATGAGCAGTTCTTC

clone size: .
J gene: TRBJ2-3
V gene: TRBV20-1
CDR3 length: 16
D gene: TRBD2
CDR3 protein: CSADLASGKSTDTQYF
CDR3 DNA: TGCAGTGCTGACCTGGCTAGCGGGAAAAGCACAGATACGCAGTATTTT

clone size: .
J gene: TRBJ1-2
V gene: TRBV5-5
CDR3 length: 12
D gene: .
CDR3 protein: CASSLEGRLNTF
CDR3 DNA: TGTGCCAGCAGCTTGGAGGGACGGCTAAACACCTTC

clone size: many
J gene: TRBJ1-2
V gene: TRBV12-3/TRBV12-4
CDR3 length: 12
D gene: .
CDR3 protein: CASSRNNYGYTF
CDR3 DNA: TGTGCCAGCAGTCGTAATAACTATGGCTACACCTTC

clone size: few
J gene: TRBJ2-1
V gene: TRBV28
CDR3 length: 15
D gene: TRBD2
CDR3 protein: CASSPGGGTYNEQFF
CDR3 DNA: TGTGCCAGCAGTCCCGGGGGGGGGACCTACAATGAGCAGTTCTTC

clone size: .
J gene: TRBJ1-6
V gene: TRBV11-2
CDR3 length: 17
D gene: TRBD1
CDR3 protein: CASRLATGSFENSPLHF
CDR3 DNA: TGTGCCAGCAGGCTCGCGACAGGGAGTTTTGAGAATTCACCCCTCCACTTT

clone size: many
J gene: TRBJ1-4
V gene: TRBV7-9
CDR3 length: 15
D gene: .
CDR3 protein: CASSFPSTTNEKLFF
CDR3 DNA: TGTGCCAGCAGCTTCCCAAGTACAACTAATGAAAAACTGTTTTTT

clone size: many
J gene: TRBJ2-2
V gene: TRBV7-7
CDR3 length: 16
D gene: .
CDR3 protein: CASSPIGASNTGELFF
CDR3 DNA: TGTGCCAGCAGCCCTATTGGTGCGTCGAACACCGGGGAGCTGTTTTTT

clone size: few
J gene: TRBJ2-2
V gene: TRBV5-6
CDR3 length: 14
D gene: .
CDR3 protein: CASSLYGYTGELFF
CDR3 DNA: TGTGCCAGCAGCTTGTATGGTTACACCGGGGAGCTGTTTTTT

clone size: .
J gene: TRBJ1-2
V gene: TRBV3-1
CDR3 length: 14
D gene: TRBD1
CDR3 protein: CASSRDRDNYGYTF
CDR3 DNA: TGTGCCAGCAGCCGAGACAGGGATAACTATGGCTACACCTTC

clone size: few
J gene: TRBJ2-7
V gene: TRBV2
CDR3 length: 13
D gene: .
CDR3 protein: CASRTGGENEQYF
CDR3 DNA: TGTGCCAGCAGAACAGGGGGGGAGAACGAGCAGTACTTC

clone size: many
J gene: TRBJ2-1
V gene: TRBV6-1
CDR3 length: 15
D gene: TRBD1
CDR3 protein: CASSQDRSGYNEQFF
CDR3 DNA: TGTGCCAGCAGTCAGGACAGGTCGGGGTACAATGAGCAGTTCTTC

clone size: few
J gene: TRBJ1-5
V gene: TRBV2
CDR3 length: 13
D gene: .
CDR3 protein: CASSEISNQPQHF
CDR3 DNA: TGTGCCAGCAGTGAAATCAGCAATCAGCCCCAGCATTTT

clone size: .
J gene: TRBJ1-5
V gene: TRBV12-3/TRBV12-4
CDR3 length: 16
D gene: TRBD1
CDR3 protein: CASSRDRGISNQPQHF
CDR3 DNA: TGTGCCAGCAGCCGGGACAGGGGAATTAGCAATCAGCCCCAGCATTTT

clone size: .
J gene: TRBJ2-1
V gene: TRBV18
CDR3 length: 16
D gene: .
CDR3 protein: CASSPTRGEDSHEQFF
CDR3 DNA: TGTGCCAGCTCACCAACCAGGGGGGAGGATAGTCATGAGCAGTTCTTC

clone size: few
J gene: TRBJ2-7
V gene: TRBV6-6
CDR3 length: 13
D gene: .
CDR3 protein: CASSSTDGYEQYF
CDR3 DNA: TGTGCCAGCAGTTCCACGGACGGTTACGAGCAGTACTTC

clone size: few
J gene: TRBJ2-7
V gene: TRBV6-2/TRBV6-3
CDR3 length: 13
D gene: .
CDR3 protein: CASRIRETYEQYF
CDR3 DNA: TGTGCCAGCAGGATTCGGGAGACCTACGAGCAGTACTTC

clone size: .
J gene: TRBJ2-7
V gene: TRBV2
CDR3 length: 13
D gene: .
CDR3 protein: CASSEVRGHEQYF
CDR3 DNA: TGTGCCAGCAGTGAAGTTCGGGGACACGAGCAGTACTTC

clone size: few
J gene: TRBJ1-1
V gene: TRBV27
CDR3 length: 16
D gene: .
CDR3 protein: CASSLYLGGSITEAFF
CDR3 DNA: TGTGCCAGCAGTTTATATTTAGGGGGGAGCATCACTGAAGCTTTCTTT

clone size: .
J gene: TRBJ2-7
V gene: TRBV5-1
CDR3 length: 14
D gene: .
CDR3 protein: CASSSDSRTYEQYF
CDR3 DNA: TGCGCCAGCAGCTCAGACAGCCGAACCTACGAGCAGTACTTC

clone size: .
J gene: TRBJ2-7
V gene: TRBV7-2
CDR3 length: 14
D gene: .
CDR3 protein: CASSLFEGLYEQYF
CDR3 DNA: TGTGCCAGCAGCTTGTTTGAGGGCCTCTACGAGCAGTACTTC

clone size: once
J gene: TRBJ2-5
V gene: TRBV27
CDR3 length: 13
D gene: TRBD1
CDR3 protein: CASSRGQEETQYF
CDR3 DNA: TGTGCCAGCAGTAGAGGACAGGAAGAGACCCAGTACTTC

clone size: .
J gene: TRBJ2-7
V gene: TRBV20-1
CDR3 length: 16
D gene: TRBD2
CDR3 protein: CSARDGGLAGGYEQYF
CDR3 DNA: TGCAGTGCTAGAGATGGAGGACTAGCGGGGGGCTACGAGCAGTACTTC

clone size: few
J gene: TRBJ1-4
V gene: TRBV15
CDR3 length: 14
D gene: .
CDR3 protein: CATRGARTNEKLFF
CDR3 DNA: TGTGCCACCCGGGGGGCAAGAACTAATGAAAAACTGTTTTTT

clone size: .
J gene: TRBJ2-7
V gene: TRBV5-1
CDR3 length: 15
D gene: TRBD2
CDR3 protein: CASSTGTSAWYEQYF
CDR3 DNA: TGCGCCAGCAGCACCGGGACTAGCGCCTGGTACGAGCAGTACTTC

clone size: few
J gene: TRBJ2-2
V gene: TRBV5-1
CDR3 length: 13
D gene: .
CDR3 protein: CASNTGNTGELFF
CDR3 DNA: TGCGCCAGCAATACAGGGAACACCGGGGAGCTGTTTTTT

clone size: .
J gene: TRBJ2-7
V gene: TRBV3-1
CDR3 length: 14
D gene: TRBD2
CDR3 protein: CASSQTSGIAEQYF
CDR3 DNA: TGTGCCAGCAGCCAGACTAGCGGGATTGCGGAGCAGTACTTC

clone size: .
J gene: TRBJ2-5
V gene: TRBV9
CDR3 length: 14
D gene: TRBD1
CDR3 protein: CASSVTGVGETQYF
CDR3 DNA: TGTGCCAGCAGCGTGACAGGGGTCGGAGAGACCCAGTACTTC

clone size: few
J gene: TRBJ1-1
V gene: TRBV12-3/TRBV12-4
CDR3 length: 16
D gene: TRBD1
CDR3 protein: CASRMGTGGKHTEAFF
CDR3 DNA: TGTGCCAGCAGAATGGGGACAGGGGGTAAGCACACTGAAGCTTTCTTT

clone size: .
J gene: TRBJ2-3
V gene: TRBV20-1
CDR3 length: 15
D gene: TRBD2
CDR3 protein: CSASNLAGVGDTQYF
CDR3 DNA: TGCAGTGCTAGTAACCTAGCGGGAGTAGGAGATACGCAGTATTTT

clone size: .
J gene: TRBJ2-7
V gene: TRBV14
CDR3 length: 14
D gene: .
CDR3 protein: CASSQDRRIHEQYF
CDR3 DNA: TGTGCCAGCAGCCAAGATCGCCGGATCCACGAGCAGTACTTC

clone size: .
J gene: TRBJ2-3
V gene: TRBV7-8
CDR3 length: 15
D gene: TRBD2
CDR3 protein: CASRRTSGASDTQYF
CDR3 DNA: TGTGCCAGCAGGCGGACTAGCGGGGCATCAGATACGCAGTATTTT

clone size: few
J gene: TRBJ2-7
V gene: TRBV12-3/TRBV12-4
CDR3 length: 12
D gene: TRBD2
CDR3 protein: CASSRLAGEQYF
CDR3 DNA: TGTGCCAGCAGCCGACTAGCGGGCGAGCAGTACTTC

clone size: .
J gene: TRBJ1-3
V gene: TRBV7-6
CDR3 length: 15
D gene: .
CDR3 protein: CASSLLQGTGNTIYF
CDR3 DNA: TGTGCCAGCAGCTTACTACAGGGAACTGGAAACACCATATATTTT

clone size: few
J gene: TRBJ2-1
V gene: TRBV12-3/TRBV12-4
CDR3 length: 16
D gene: TRBD2
CDR3 protein: CASTKGAGALYNEQFF
CDR3 DNA: TGTGCCAGCACAAAGGGAGCGGGGGCCCTATACAATGAGCAGTTCTTC

clone size: .
J gene: TRBJ1-5
V gene: TRBV7-2
CDR3 length: 17
D gene: .
CDR3 protein: CASSLFKRRTDNQPQHF
CDR3 DNA: TGTGCCAGCAGCTTATTTAAGCGTCGGACGGACAATCAGCCCCAGCATTTT

clone size: few
J gene: TRBJ2-5
V gene: TRBV5-1
CDR3 length: 14
D gene: TRBD1
CDR3 protein: CASSHSDRGETQYF
CDR3 DNA: TGCGCCAGCAGCCACTCGGACAGGGGAGAGACCCAGTACTTC

clone size: many
J gene: TRBJ2-7
V gene: TRBV10-2
CDR3 length: 13
D gene: .
CDR3 protein: CASSRDRAYEQYF
CDR3 DNA: TGCGCCAGCAGCCGGGACCGTGCCTACGAGCAGTACTTC

clone size: .
J gene: TRBJ1-1
V gene: TRBV15
CDR3 length: 13
D gene: .
CDR3 protein: CATSREVNTEAFF
CDR3 DNA: TGTGCCACCAGCAGGGAGGTTAACACTGAAGCTTTCTTT

clone size: few
J gene: TRBJ1-4
V gene: TRBV27
CDR3 length: 15
D gene: TRBD1
CDR3 protein: CASSEQGAPWEKLFF
CDR3 DNA: TGTGCCAGCAGTGAACAGGGGGCGCCTTGGGAAAAACTGTTTTTT

clone size: few
J gene: TRBJ1-6
V gene: TRBV27
CDR3 length: 13
D gene: .
CDR3 protein: CASKSGATTPLHF
CDR3 DNA: TGTGCCAGCAAATCAGGGGCTACGACGCCCCTCCACTTT

clone size: few
J gene: TRBJ2-1
V gene: TRBV5-1
CDR3 length: 16
D gene: TRBD2
CDR3 protein: CASSLAGLAGYNEQFF
CDR3 DNA: TGCGCCAGCAGCTTGGCGGGACTAGCGGGCTACAATGAGCAGTTCTTC

clone size: few
J gene: TRBJ2-7
V gene: TRBV19
CDR3 length: 16
D gene: TRBD1
CDR3 protein: CASSKIGTGSLYEQYF
CDR3 DNA: TGTGCCAGTAGTAAAATAGGGACAGGGTCCCTCTACGAGCAGTACTTC

clone size: .
J gene: TRBJ2-5
V gene: TRBV6-4
CDR3 length: 18
D gene: TRBD1
CDR3 protein: CASSDSDSRDRGLETQYF
CDR3 DNA: TGTGCCAGCAGTGACTCGGATTCCCGGGACAGGGGGCTGGAGACCCAGTACTTC

clone size: few
J gene: TRBJ1-4
V gene: TRBV5-1
CDR3 length: 15
D gene: TRBD1
CDR3 protein: CASGGQGTTNEKLFF
CDR3 DNA: TGCGCCAGCGGGGGACAGGGTACGACTAATGAAAAACTGTTTTTT

clone size: many
J gene: TRBJ2-2
V gene: TRBV7-3
CDR3 length: 15
D gene: .
CDR3 protein: CASSARDTYTGELFF
CDR3 DNA: TGTGCCAGCAGCGCCCGGGACACTTACACCGGGGAGCTGTTTTTT

clone size: many
J gene: TRBJ1-1
V gene: TRBV10-2
CDR3 length: 13
D gene: .
CDR3 protein: CASSVRGDTEAFF
CDR3 DNA: TGCGCCAGCAGTGTCCGGGGTGACACTGAAGCTTTCTTT

clone size: .
J gene: TRBJ2-2
V gene: TRBV14
CDR3 length: 14
D gene: .
CDR3 protein: CATRPSPNTGELFF
CDR3 DNA: TGTGCCACACGCCCTAGCCCGAACACCGGGGAGCTGTTTTTT

clone size: few
J gene: TRBJ2-1
V gene: TRBV5-1
CDR3 length: 12
D gene: .
CDR3 protein: CASSVTYNEQFF
CDR3 DNA: TGCGCCAGCAGCGTCACATACAATGAGCAGTTCTTC

clone size: many
J gene: TRBJ1-1
V gene: TRBV5-1
CDR3 length: 16
D gene: .
CDR3 protein: CASSFAGGFMNTEAFF
CDR3 DNA: TGCGCCAGCAGCTTTGCTGGAGGTTTTATGAACACTGAAGCTTTCTTT

clone size: many
J gene: TRBJ1-4
V gene: TRBV6-6
CDR3 length: 13
D gene: TRBD1
CDR3 protein: CASTGRGFEKLFF
CDR3 DNA: TGTGCCAGCACTGGCAGGGGGTTTGAAAAACTGTTTTTT

clone size: .
J gene: TRBJ1-2
V gene: TRBV6-1
CDR3 length: 14
D gene: .
CDR3 protein: CASSAGYREYGYTF
CDR3 DNA: TGTGCCAGCAGTGCCGGATACAGGGAGTATGGCTACACCTTC

clone size: few
J gene: TRBJ1-1
V gene: TRBV2
CDR3 length: 14
D gene: .
CDR3 protein: CASSESSMNTEAFF
CDR3 DNA: TGTGCCAGCAGTGAGTCCAGCATGAACACTGAAGCTTTCTTT

clone size: .
J gene: TRBJ1-1
V gene: TRBV27
CDR3 length: 14
D gene: .
CDR3 protein: CASSLTAVNTEAFF
CDR3 DNA: TGTGCCAGCAGTTTGACGGCAGTGAACACTGAAGCTTTCTTT

clone size: few
J gene: TRBJ2-1
V gene: TRBV2
CDR3 length: 13
D gene: TRBD2
CDR3 protein: CASMQREVGEQFF
CDR3 DNA: TGTGCCAGCATGCAGCGGGAGGTTGGTGAGCAGTTCTTC

clone size: .
J gene: TRBJ1-2
V gene: TRBV20-1
CDR3 length: 16
D gene: .
CDR3 protein: CSASRQISIIGYGYTF
CDR3 DNA: TGCAGTGCTAGTAGACAGATCTCCATCATCGGGTATGGCTACACCTTC